A single sample is the source of the 25 T cell receptor beta chains below, sequenced in a study of T cells in tuberculosis. Profiling relied on immunoSEQ multiplex PCR, and the TCRdb table lists in-frame clones only, not all of them. The data contain 40,000 to 45,000 clones, about 95% of them singletons. Sequenced material: PBMCs. These receptors all come from a donor aged 10 to 29 with latent tuberculosis or without tuberculosis infection.

The chain has TRBV14 and TRBJ2-1, with 13 positions matching TRBD2. Germline assignment: CDR1 SGHDN and CDR2 FVKESK. This CDR3 spans 21 amino acids. The ends lost 2 bases at V and 0 bases at J; junction bases unmatched: 13. In DNA, the CDR3 is TGTGCCAGCAGCCAAACTACGGGACTAGCGGGATTACACAGCTCCTACAATGAGCAGTTCTTC. It encodes CASSQTTGLAGLHSSYNEQFF.

V usage is TRBV7-2 and J usage is TRBJ1-1; 10 positions agree with TRBD1. The trim removed 4 bases at V and 5 bases at J, leaving 7 bases unmatched. The CDR3 has 15 amino acids. Germline V gives CDR1 SGHTA, CDR2 FQGNSA. The CDR3 sequence: CASSSMGQGLTEAFF. CDR3 coding DNA: TGTGCCAGCAGCTCCATGGGACAGGGGCTGACTGAAGCTTTCTTT. The full variable domain, its missing parts supplied by reference TRBV7-2 and TRBJ1-1, is GAGVSQSPSNKVTEKGKDVELRCDPISGHTALYWYRQSLGQGLEFLIYFQGNSAPDKSGLPSDRFSAERTGGSVSTLTIQRTQQEDSAVYLCASSSMGQGLTEAFFGQGTRLTVV.

Only one count was recorded for this clone. The chain combines TRBV5-6 with TRBJ1-1; TRBD1 matches 7 bases. Germline values: CDR1 SGHDT, CDR2 YYEEEE. This CDR3 spans 13 amino acids. With 4 bases clipped from V and 3 bases from J, the junction kept 3 bases outside the gene matches. CDR3 protein: CASSGDRDTEAFF. CDR3 nucleotides: TGTGCCAGCAGCGGAGACAGGGACACTGAAGCTTTCTTT.

This chain connects TRBV4-2 to TRBJ1-1, with 8 positions matching TRBD1. Germline V lookup: CDR1 LGHNA, CDR2 YNFKEQ. The CDR3 length is 17 residues. Trimming took 4 bases from V and 4 from J; bases not matched to a gene: 14. The CDR3 is CASSPPDRGWGGTEAFF. In DNA, the CDR3 is TGTGCCAGCAGCCCTCCTGACAGGGGATGGGGTGGCACTGAAGCTTTCTTT.

The DNA of the CDR3 is TGCGCCAGCAGCGAACCTTGGGGGACAAAGGGGATGAACACTGAAGCTTTCTTT. This encodes CASSEPWGTKGMNTEAFF. The J gene is TRBJ1-1, the V gene TRBV5-1, with D possibly TRBD1 on 6 matching bases. Germline V CDR1 and CDR2: SGHRS, YFSETQ. There are 18 residues in the CDR3. V was shortened by 4 bases and J by 0 bases, with 22 bases between the two germline ends.

This clone was observed once. The chain combines TRBV30 with TRBJ2-7; possible D gene TRBD1, 6 bases. V dropped 3 bases and J dropped 2 bases, with 8 bases sitting between them. The germline CDR1 and CDR2 sequences are GTSNPN and SVGIG (reference sequence). The CDR3 has 12 amino acids. This CDR3 reads CAWRQGPYEQYF. In nucleotides, the CDR3 is TGTGCCTGGAGACAGGGACCCTACGAGCAGTACTTC.

This sequence joins TRBV6-1 and TRBJ1-1, with D hard to call. Trimming removed 7 bases at V and 7 bases at J, with 7 bases between. The CDR3 totals 10 residues. The germline gives CDR1 MNHNS, CDR2 SASEGT. The CDR3 nucleotides are TGTGCCAGCACGCGGGTTGAAGCTTTCTTT. Translated, it gives CASTRVEAFF.

The J gene is TRBJ2-2, the V gene TRBV27; the D gene is possibly TRBD2 (5 bases). CDR1 MNHEY and CDR2 SMNVEV come from the germline V gene (reference sequence). CDR3 size: 13 residues. V lost 3 bases and J lost 5, with 7 bases in between. The DNA for the CDR3 is TGTGCCAGCAGTTTGCCGGGGACCGGGGAGCTGTTTTTT. Amino acids: CASSLPGTGELFF.

The chain employs TRBV20-1 and TRBJ1-2; 9 positions match TRBD1. The CDR3 sequence is 11 residues long. The ends lost 6 bases at V and 6 bases at J; junction bases unmatched: 2. CDR1 is DFQATT and CDR2 is SNEGSKA in the germline V gene (reference sequence). This chain's CDR3 is CSARTGDGYTF. CDR3 nucleotide sequence: TGCAGTGCCCGGACAGGGGATGGCTACACCTTC.

This clone was counted a single time. This chain links TRBV6-1 with TRBJ2-1, with TRBD2 identical over 11 bases. The CDR3 is made up of 19 amino acids. Germline CDR1 reads MNHNS; CDR2 reads SASEGT. The junction had 11 bases not matched to a gene; V was cut back by 4 bases and J by 0 bases. This chain's CDR3 is CASSAVSGRATSSYNEQFF. The CDR3 bases are TGTGCCAGCAGTGCGGTTAGCGGGAGGGCCACTAGCTCCTACAATGAGCAGTTCTTC.

The chain couples TRBV27 to TRBJ1-2, with 8 bases aligning to TRBD1. CDR3 size: 14 residues. The junction had 6 bases not matched to a gene; V was cut back by 5 bases and J by 4 bases. CDR1 is MNHEY and CDR2 is SMNVEV in the germline V gene (reference sequence). The CDR3 DNA is TGTGCCAGCAGTAGAGGGACAGGAATCTATGGCTACACCTTC. This codes for CASSRGTGIYGYTF.

The rearrangement uses TRBV9 and TRBJ2-7; 10 bases are a match to TRBD2. This CDR3 has 16 residues. CDR1 and CDR2 (germline): SGDLS, YYNGEE. The trim removed 0 bases at V and 4 bases at J, leaving 7 bases unmatched. DNA of the CDR3: TGTGCCAGCAGCGTAGACACGAGCGGGAGGGAATACGAGCAGTACTTC. Protein product: CASSVDTSGREYEQYF.

The gene calls are TRBV27 and TRBJ1-5; 7 bases align to TRBD1. From germline, CDR1 is MNHEY and CDR2 SMNVEV (reference sequence). This CDR3 region has 15 residues. V lost 4 bases and J lost 1; bases outside the gene matches: 4. The CDR3 sequence: CASSWSRGSNQPQHF. The CDR3 nucleotides are TGTGCCAGCAGTTGGAGCAGGGGGAGCAATCAGCCCCAGCATTTT.

Here the CDR3 reads CASSSGLTGKDTEAFF. The CDR3 region has the DNA TGTGCCAGTAGTTCCGGACTCACAGGGAAGGACACTGAAGCTTTCTTT. The chain employs TRBV19 and TRBJ1-1; D is possibly TRBD1 (6 bases). The V end was cut by 5 bases, the J end by 3 bases, with 19 bases between. Germline loops: CDR1 LNHDA, CDR2 SQIVND (reference sequence). This CDR3 spans 16 amino acids.

This chain links TRBV5-5 with TRBJ1-2; TRBD1 agrees at 9 bases. The CDR3 is 13 amino acids. Germline assignment: CDR1 SGHKS and CDR2 YYEKEE (reference sequence). J gave up 2 bases and V 4 bases, and 0 bases lay outside the gene matches. Here the CDR3 reads CASSDRGNYGYTF. CDR3 nucleotides: TGTGCCAGCAGCGACAGGGGGAACTATGGCTACACCTTC.

This rearrangement joins TRBV10-3 to TRBJ2-7; 9 positions match TRBD2. There are 14 residues in the CDR3. V lost 2 bases to trimming and J lost 7 bases; unmatched junction nucleotides: 6. CDR1 is ENHRY and CDR2 is SYGVKD in the germline V gene. The CDR3: CAISEQRGAEEQYF. As DNA, the CDR3 is TGTGCCATCAGTGAGCAGCGGGGGGCAGAAGAGCAGTACTTC.

This rearrangement joins TRBV7-2 to TRBJ2-1; D gene unclear. V lost 1 base to trimming and J lost 9 bases, with 13 bases between them. CDR1 SGHTA and CDR2 FQGNSA come from the germline V gene. CDR3 length: 14 amino acids. CDR3 in DNA: TGTGCCAGCAGCTTAGACCCTCGGGTTCCTGAGCAGTTCTTC. Translating it yields CASSLDPRVPEQFF.

This CDR3 reads CASSFTENTEAFF. The CDR3 bases are TGTGCCAGCAGCTTTACAGAGAACACTGAAGCTTTCTTT. V usage is TRBV7-7 and J usage is TRBJ1-1; D not certain. The germline V gene encodes CDR1 SSHAT and CDR2 FNYEAQ (reference sequence). CDR3 size: 13 residues. Trimming shortened V by 3 bases and J by 1 base, and 6 bases separated the two germline ends.

The V gene is TRBV9, the J gene TRBJ1-1; no reliable D call. CDR3 length equals 13 residues. Germline values: CDR1 SGDLS, CDR2 YYNGEE. Trimming removed 0 bases at V and 4 bases at J, with 7 bases between. The chain's CDR3 is CASSVGQSTEAFF. CDR3 bases: TGTGCCAGCAGCGTAGGTCAGTCCACTGAAGCTTTCTTT.

This chain links TRBV5-1 with TRBJ1-6, with 10 positions matching TRBD1. The trim removed 4 bases at V and 10 bases at J, leaving 11 bases unmatched. There are 16 residues in the CDR3. CDR1 is SGHRS, CDR2 YFSETQ, per germline. This CDR3 is CASSHPTGGSVSPLHF. CDR3 sequence (DNA): TGCGCCAGCAGCCACCCGACAGGGGGCTCTGTATCACCCCTCCACTTT.

This clone was seen a single time. This rearrangement joins TRBV7-8 to TRBJ1-4; D gene ambiguous. The CDR3 has 15 residues. Germline V gene data show CDR1 as SGHVS and CDR2 as FQNEAQ. The V and J ends lost 1 base and 7 bases respectively, with 13 bases between them. CDR3 bases: TGTGCCAGCAGCTTAGGGGGAGGGATGAGTGAAAAACTGTTTTTT. Encoded protein: CASSLGGGMSEKLFF.

The chain employs TRBV4-1 and TRBJ2-1; 12 nucleotides line up with TRBD1. V shed 2 bases, J shed 6 bases, and the junction held 8 bases outside the gene matches. The CDR3 totals 17 residues. Germline V gene lookup returns CDR1 MGHRA and CDR2 YSYEKL. CDR3 in amino acids: CASSQPGTGGVGNEQFF. Here the CDR3 DNA reads TGCGCCAGCAGCCAACCCGGGACAGGGGGCGTCGGCAATGAGCAGTTCTTC.

This rearrangement joins TRBV10-1 to TRBJ1-2; the D gene is possibly TRBD1 (6 bases). This CDR3 has 17 amino acids. The V and J ends lost 3 bases and 2 bases respectively, with 19 bases between them. Germline V CDR1 and CDR2: WNHNN, SYGVQD (reference sequence). The CDR3 DNA reads as TGCGCCAGCAGTGAAACCCCCGGGGGGGCGCAGAACTATGGCTACACCTTC. Its translation is CASSETPGGAQNYGYTF.

V gene TRBV29-1 combines with J gene TRBJ2-1; TRBD2 agrees at 13 bases. The V gene end was trimmed by 7 bases and the J gene end by 7 bases; junction bases not matched to a gene: 10. This CDR3 region has 15 residues. Germline CDR1 reads SQVTM; CDR2 reads ANQGSEA. CDR3 nucleotides: TGCAGCGCATCAACCGGGACTAGCGGGAATAATGAGCAGTTCTTC. Translating it yields CSASTGTSGNNEQFF.

The J gene is TRBJ2-3, the V gene TRBV28; possibly TRBD2 for D (7 bases). Germline CDR1 MDHEN, CDR2 SYDVKM. Trimming took 4 bases from V and 3 from J, leaving 11 bases between them. The CDR3 totals 14 residues. The CDR3: CASSWGGGTDTQYF. CDR3 in DNA: TGTGCCAGCAGTTGGGGGGGCGGAACAGATACGCAGTATTTT.